This TCR beta chain was identified in a study of T-cell reconstitution after alpha-beta-depleted transplantation in children. General observations from the study: TCRbeta diversity was high at day 60 in some patients (a result of surviving recipient T cells and thymic progenitors). Reported findings indicate that, about two months after transplant, alpha-beta T cells came from several hundred expanded clones, which were derived from non-depleted graft cells. A year had passed since transplant, and T-cell counts and diversity by then came mostly from newly produced T cells.

This CDR3 is 16 amino acids long. V gave up 1 base and J gave up 3 bases; unmatched junction bases: 5. From germline, CDR1 is MNHEY and CDR2 SVGAGI. Note on this clonotype: Its antigen remains unidentified.

Unique molecular identifiers were used to barcode this TCRbeta library. Each CDR3 protein gets one entry after TCRdb re-called the PCR reads with MiXCR. The sample has 580,000 or so distinct CDR3 sequences, roughly 24% seen once; the top ten hold less than 15%. V is TRBV6-5 and J is TRBJ2-3, with 9 bases aligning to TRBD2. The sample here was PBMCs, mostly from graft donor cells, taken 360 days after TCRalphabeta/CD19-depleted stem cell transplant. The origin of this receptor is a boy younger than two who had a stem cell transplant for acute myeloid leukemia, so the T cells may come from the graft donor. The CDR3 DNA is TGTGCCAGCAGTTACTACCCGGGACTAGCAACAGATACGCAGTATTTT. Translated: CASSYYPGLATDTQYF.